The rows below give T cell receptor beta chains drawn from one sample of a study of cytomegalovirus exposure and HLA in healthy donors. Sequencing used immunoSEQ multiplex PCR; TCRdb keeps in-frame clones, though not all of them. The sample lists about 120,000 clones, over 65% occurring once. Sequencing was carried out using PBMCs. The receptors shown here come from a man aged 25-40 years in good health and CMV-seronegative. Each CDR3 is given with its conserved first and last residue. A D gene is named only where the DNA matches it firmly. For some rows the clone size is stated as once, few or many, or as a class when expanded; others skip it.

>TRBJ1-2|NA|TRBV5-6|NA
TGTGCCAGCAGCTTGGCTTCGGGTGGCTACACCTTC
CASSLASGGYTF
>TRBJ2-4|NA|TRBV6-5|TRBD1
TGTGCCAGCAGACCTTCCGGGACAGGGAAAAACATTCAGTACTTC
CASRPSGTGKNIQYF
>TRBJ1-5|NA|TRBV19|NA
TGTGCCAGTAGTCTCCCGGGGGGTTTAAATCAGCCCCAGCATTTT
CASSLPGGLNQPQHF
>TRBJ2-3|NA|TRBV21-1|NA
TGTGCCAGCAGCAAACGGACTAGCGGGTTCACAGATACGCAGTATTTT
CASSKRTSGFTDTQYF
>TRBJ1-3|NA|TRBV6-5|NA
TGTGCCAGCAGGATGACAGGCGACTCTGGAAACACCATATATTTT
CASRMTGDSGNTIYF
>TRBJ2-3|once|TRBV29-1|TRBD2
TGCAGCGTTGAGCTAGCGGGGACTAGGACGCAGTATTTT
CSVELAGTRTQYF
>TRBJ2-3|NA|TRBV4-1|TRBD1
TGCGCCAGCAGCTCTCGGACAGGGGCCACAGATACGCAGTATTTT
CASSSRTGATDTQYF
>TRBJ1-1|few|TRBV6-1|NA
TGTGCCGCTCAGGGCGAAGGGAACACTGAAGCTTTCTTT
CAAQGEGNTEAFF
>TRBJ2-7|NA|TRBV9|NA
TGTGCCAGCAGCGTAGACAGCAGCACCACCTACGAGCAGTACTTC
CASSVDSSTTYEQYF
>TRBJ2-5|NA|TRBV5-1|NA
TGCGCCAGCAGCTTGGCCGGGGGGCACGGAGCAGAGACCCAGTACTTC
CASSLAGGHGAETQYF
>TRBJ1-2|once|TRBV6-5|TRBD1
TGTGCCAGCACCGGGACAGACGGGAGAGGCTACACCTTC
CASTGTDGRGYTF
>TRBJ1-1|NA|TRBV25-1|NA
TGTGCCAGCAAAAGGCAGGTGAACACTGAAGCTTTCTTT
CASKRQVNTEAFF
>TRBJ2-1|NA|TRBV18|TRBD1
TGTGCCAGCTCACCACTCCTGGGACAGTACAATGAGCAGTTCTTC
CASSPLLGQYNEQFF
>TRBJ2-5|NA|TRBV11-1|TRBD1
TGTGCCAGCAGTCGCGACAGGGGCGGTCAAGAGACCCAGTACTTC
CASSRDRGGQETQYF
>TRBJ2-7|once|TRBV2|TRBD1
TGTGCCAGCAGGGCCAGGGGGCATAGCTACGAGCAGTACTTC
CASRARGHSYEQYF
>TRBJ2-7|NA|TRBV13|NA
TGTGCCAGCAGCCTCACAGTGAACCAGCAGTACTTC
CASSLTVNQQYF
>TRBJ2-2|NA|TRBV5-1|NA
TGCGCCAGCAGCTTAGAGACAGTCTACACCGGGGAGCTGTTTTTT
CASSLETVYTGELFF
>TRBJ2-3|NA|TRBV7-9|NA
TGTGCCAGCAGCTTAGCGTCGGATACGCAGTATTTT
CASSLASDTQYF
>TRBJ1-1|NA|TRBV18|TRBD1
TGTGCCAGCTCTTTCCTGGACAGGGAGGCTGAAGCTTTCTTT
CASSFLDREAEAFF
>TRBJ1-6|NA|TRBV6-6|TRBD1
TGTGCCAGCAGTTACTCTGACAGGGGGTCCTCACCCCTCCACTTT
CASSYSDRGSSPLHF
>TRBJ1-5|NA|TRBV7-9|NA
TGTGCCAGCAGCTCCTGGAGGGGGGGCGATGGCAATCAGCCCCAGCATTTT
CASSSWRGGDGNQPQHF
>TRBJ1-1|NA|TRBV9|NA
TGTGCCAGCAGCGTAAGGTGGGAGCGCACTGAAGCTTTCTTT
CASSVRWERTEAFF
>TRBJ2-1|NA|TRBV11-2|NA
TGTGCCAGCAGCAACATCCTGCAGGGGTACAATGAGCAGTTCTTC
CASSNILQGYNEQFF
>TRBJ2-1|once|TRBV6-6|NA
TGTGCCAGCAGTTACTCGTCACGGGCCGAGGGTGGGGAGCAGTTCTTC
CASSYSSRAEGGEQFF
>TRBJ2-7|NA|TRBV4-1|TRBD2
TGCGCCAGCAGCCAGGACCGGGTTGCGGGAGGATCCTACGAGCAGTACTTC
CASSQDRVAGGSYEQYF
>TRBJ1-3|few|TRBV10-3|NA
TGTGCCATCAGCCAGGCTGGAAACACCATATATTTT
CAISQAGNTIYF
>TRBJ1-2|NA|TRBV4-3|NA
TGCGCCAGCAGCCCCCAGTATGACACCTTGAACTATGGCTACACCTTC
CASSPQYDTLNYGYTF
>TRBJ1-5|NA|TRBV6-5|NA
TGTGCCAGCAGTCGACAGCCTTATAGCAATCAGCCCCAGCATTTT
CASSRQPYSNQPQHF
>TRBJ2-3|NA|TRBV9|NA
TGTGCCAGCAGCGTAGTGGGCGGGAACACAGATACGCAGTATTTT
CASSVVGGNTDTQYF